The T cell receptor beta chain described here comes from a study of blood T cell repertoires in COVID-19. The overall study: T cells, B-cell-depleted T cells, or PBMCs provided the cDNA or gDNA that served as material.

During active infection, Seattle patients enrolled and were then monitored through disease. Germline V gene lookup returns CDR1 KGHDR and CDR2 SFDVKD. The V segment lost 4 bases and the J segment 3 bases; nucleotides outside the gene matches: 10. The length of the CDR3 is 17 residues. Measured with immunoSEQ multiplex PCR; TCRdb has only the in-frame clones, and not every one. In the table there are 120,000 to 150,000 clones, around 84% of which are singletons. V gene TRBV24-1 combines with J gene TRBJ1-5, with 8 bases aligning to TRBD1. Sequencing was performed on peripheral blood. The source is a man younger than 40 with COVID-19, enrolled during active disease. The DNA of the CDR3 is TGTGCCACCAGTGACAGAGGACAGGGCGCGATCAATCAGCCCCAGCATTTT. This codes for CATSDRGQGAINQPQHF.